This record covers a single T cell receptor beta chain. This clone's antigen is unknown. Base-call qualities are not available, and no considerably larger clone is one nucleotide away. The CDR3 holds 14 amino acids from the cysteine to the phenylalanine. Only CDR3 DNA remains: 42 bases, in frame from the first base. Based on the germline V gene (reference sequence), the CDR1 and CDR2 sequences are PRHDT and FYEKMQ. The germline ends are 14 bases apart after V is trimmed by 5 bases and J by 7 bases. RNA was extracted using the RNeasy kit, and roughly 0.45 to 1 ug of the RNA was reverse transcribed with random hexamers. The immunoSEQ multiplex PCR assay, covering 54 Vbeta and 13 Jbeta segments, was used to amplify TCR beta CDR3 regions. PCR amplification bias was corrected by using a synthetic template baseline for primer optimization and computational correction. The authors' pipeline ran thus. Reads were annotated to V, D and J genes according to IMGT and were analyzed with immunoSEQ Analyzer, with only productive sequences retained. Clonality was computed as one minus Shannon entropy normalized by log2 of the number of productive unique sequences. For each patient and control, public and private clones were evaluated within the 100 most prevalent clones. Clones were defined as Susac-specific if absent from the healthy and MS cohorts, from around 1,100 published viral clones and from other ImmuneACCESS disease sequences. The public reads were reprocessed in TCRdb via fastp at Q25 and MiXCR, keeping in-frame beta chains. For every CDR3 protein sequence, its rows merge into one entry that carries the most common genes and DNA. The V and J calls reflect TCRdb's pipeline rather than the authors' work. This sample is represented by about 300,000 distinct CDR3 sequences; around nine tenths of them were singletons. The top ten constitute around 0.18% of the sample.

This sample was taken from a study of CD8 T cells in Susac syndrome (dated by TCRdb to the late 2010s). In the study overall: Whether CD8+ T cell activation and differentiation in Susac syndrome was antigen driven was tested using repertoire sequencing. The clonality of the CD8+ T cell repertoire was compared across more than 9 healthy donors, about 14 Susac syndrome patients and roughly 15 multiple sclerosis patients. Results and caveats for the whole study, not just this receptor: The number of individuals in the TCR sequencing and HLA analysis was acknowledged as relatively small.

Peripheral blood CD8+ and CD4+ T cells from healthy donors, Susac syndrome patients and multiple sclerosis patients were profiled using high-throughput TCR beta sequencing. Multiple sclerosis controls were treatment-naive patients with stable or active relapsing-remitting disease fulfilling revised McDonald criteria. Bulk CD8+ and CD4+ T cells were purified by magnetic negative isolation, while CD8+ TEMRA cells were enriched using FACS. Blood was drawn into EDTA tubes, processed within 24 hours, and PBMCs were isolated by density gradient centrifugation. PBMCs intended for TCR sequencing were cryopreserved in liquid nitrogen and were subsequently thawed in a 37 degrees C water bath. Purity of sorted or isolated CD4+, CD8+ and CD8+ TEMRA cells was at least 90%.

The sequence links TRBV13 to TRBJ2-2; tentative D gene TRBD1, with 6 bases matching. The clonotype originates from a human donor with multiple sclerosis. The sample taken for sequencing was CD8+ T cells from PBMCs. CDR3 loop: CASSTRGGNGELFF. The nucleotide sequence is TGTGCCAGCAGCACCCGAGGGGGTAACGGGGAGCTGTTTTTT.